The present TCR beta chain was sequenced within a study of shared clonotypes between healthy human individuals. Study results and limitations: Non-shared clonotypes were found to have lower generation probabilities than the clonotypes that were shared by all four of the sorted-subset donors.

An assay was performed, and its level was deep. The genomic DNA of each subset was split evenly across several immunoSEQ plates. In the original workflow: As immunoSEQ supplied junction-only sequences (without quality scores), filtering differed. The assay was immunoSEQ multiplex PCR, and TCRdb's table has in-frame clones only and misses some. The V and J calls and the clone size are those of that table, but D and trimming were determined from the DNA. This sample yields 550,000 to 750,000 clones, of which 95% to 96% are seen a single time; 0.085% to 0.11% belongs to the top ten. About this clone itself: Antigen unknown.

CD45RO-negative cells were positively selected for CCR7, leaving out terminally differentiated effector memory CD45RA+ cells. Germline lookup yields CDR1 SEHNR and CDR2 FQNEAQ (reference sequence). V was pared by 5 bases and J by 7 bases, with 17 bases between. This CDR3 is 14 amino acids long. The TCR originated in a woman aged 25-40 years in good health. The chain has TRBV7-9 and TRBJ1-1; D is undetermined. Material: naive CD8+ T cells sorted from blood. The CDR3 nucleotides read TGTGCCAGCAGCCGAACTAGCCAACCAGATGAAGCTTTCTTT. Translation gives CASSRTSQPDEAFF.